This TCR beta chain was retrieved from a study of post-analysis software for immune sequencing data. For the study at large: Multiple sclerosis in the patients followed relapsing-remitting, secondary progressive and progressive-relapsing courses. Points from the study as a whole: Normalized Chao1 diversity was significantly lower in multiple sclerosis patients than in controls. F measure showed strong co-clustering of same-batch samples. TRBV5-6, TRBV5-1 and TRBV20-1 were among roughly 5 TRBV segments more frequent in patients than controls.

A word on this clonotype: Its antigen is still unknown.

Prepared libraries of TCR beta cDNA carried unique molecular identifiers. Each batch of about 0.95 to 11 million T cells produced 500,000 to 550,000 cDNA molecules. TCRdb re-called the PCR reads through MiXCR, storing one row per CDR3 protein. The data show 800,000 to 950,000 distinct CDR3 sequences, roughly 50% seen once. This CDR3 region has 15 residues. Trimming left V 0 bases short and J 4 bases short, with 9 bases between. The germline CDR1 and CDR2 sequences are SGHVS and FNYEAQ. This clonotype originated in a girl aged 5-17 years with multiple sclerosis. Sequencing was performed on blood. The J gene is TRBJ1-4, the V gene TRBV7-6, with D unclear. The CDR3 loop reads CASSLAREHNEKLFF. The CDR3 coding sequence is TGTGCCAGCAGCTTAGCCCGAGAGCATAATGAAAAACTGTTTTTT.